This TCR beta chain was identified in a study of T cells in Graves' hyperthyroidism and ophthalmopathy. Overall study results and limits: The model predicted ophthalmopathy a median around seven months before onset.

The sample holds many counts of this clonotype. Its antigen is currently unknown. Amplification of TCR beta CDR3 regions used RNA as the template. First-round RT-PCR targeting the TCR CDR3 was performed with the HTBI primer set. A single record per CDR3 protein comes from TCRdb applying MiXCR to the multiplex PCR reads. The table shows roughly 500,000 distinct CDR3 sequences, with over 11% occurring only once. This CDR3 spans 14 amino acids. The V and J ends lost 0 bases and 2 bases respectively, with 7 bases between them. Germline V lookup: CDR1 SGHNT, CDR2 YENEEA. The chain employs TRBV11-3 and TRBJ1-1, with D tentatively TRBD1 (5 bases). The specimen sequenced was blood. The clonotype was recovered from a woman aged 25 to 39 with Graves' hyperthyroidism that later progressed to Graves' ophthalmopathy. In nucleotides, the CDR3 is TGTGCCAGCAGCTTAGAAGGGGTCAACACTGAAGCTTTCTTT. Its protein product is CASSLEGVNTEAFF.